This T cell receptor beta chain stems from a study of blood T cell repertoires in COVID-19. The wider study: Two negative PCRs, clearance, or symptom resolution had been documented for recovered Cohort 3 donors. Sites across the United States, Italy and Spain contributed samples from acute and convalescent COVID-19.

The cohort comprised adults aged about 18 to 90 years residing in 24 US areas. Cohorts were determined from participant-reported clinical history. Data came from immunoSEQ multiplex PCR; TCRdb stores just in-frame clones and leaves some out. The sample lists around 140,000 clones; roughly 84% were seen once. The sequenced sample was PBMCs or T cells enriched from blood (not recorded which). The source of this sequence is a man between 50 and 59 years old in a cohort exposed to, infected with or recovered from COVID-19 (not recorded which).

CDR3 in DNA: TGCAGTGCTAGTGGACTAGAGTGGAATACGCAGTATTTT. Protein: CSASGLEWNTQYF. The genes are TRBV20-1 and TRBJ2-3; 7 bases are a match to TRBD2. With 3 bases clipped from V and 7 bases from J, the junction kept 7 bases outside the gene matches. CDR3 length equals 13 residues. The germline V gene encodes CDR1 DFQATT and CDR2 SNEGSKA (reference sequence).